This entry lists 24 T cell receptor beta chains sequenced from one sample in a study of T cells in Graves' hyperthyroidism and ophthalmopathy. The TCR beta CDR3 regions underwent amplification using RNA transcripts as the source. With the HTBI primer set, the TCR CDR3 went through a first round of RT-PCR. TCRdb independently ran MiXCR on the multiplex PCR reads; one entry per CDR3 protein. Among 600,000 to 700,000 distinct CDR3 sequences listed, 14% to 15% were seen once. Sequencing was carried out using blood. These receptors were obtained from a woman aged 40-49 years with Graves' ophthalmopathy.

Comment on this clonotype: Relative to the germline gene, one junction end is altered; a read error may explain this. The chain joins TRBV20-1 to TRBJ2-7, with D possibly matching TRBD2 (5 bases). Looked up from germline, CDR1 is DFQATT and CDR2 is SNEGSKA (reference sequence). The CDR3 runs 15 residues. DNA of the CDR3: TGCAGTGCTAGAGGCTCCACGCGGGCAGCCTACGGGCAGTACTTC. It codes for CSARGSTRAAYGQYF.

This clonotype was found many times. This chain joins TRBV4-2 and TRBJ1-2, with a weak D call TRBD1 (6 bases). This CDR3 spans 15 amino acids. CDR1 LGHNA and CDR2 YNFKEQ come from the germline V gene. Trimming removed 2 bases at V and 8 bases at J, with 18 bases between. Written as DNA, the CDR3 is TGTGCCAGCAGCCAACCCGGACAGATCCAGGGGGGCTACACCTTC. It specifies CASSQPGQIQGGYTF.

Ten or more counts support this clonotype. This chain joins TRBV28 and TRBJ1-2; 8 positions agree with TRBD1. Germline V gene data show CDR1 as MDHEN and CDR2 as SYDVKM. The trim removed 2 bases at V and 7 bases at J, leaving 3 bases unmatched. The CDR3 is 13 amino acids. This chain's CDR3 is CASSLRTGLGYTF. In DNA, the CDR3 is TGTGCCAGCAGTTTAAGGACAGGGCTTGGCTACACCTTC.

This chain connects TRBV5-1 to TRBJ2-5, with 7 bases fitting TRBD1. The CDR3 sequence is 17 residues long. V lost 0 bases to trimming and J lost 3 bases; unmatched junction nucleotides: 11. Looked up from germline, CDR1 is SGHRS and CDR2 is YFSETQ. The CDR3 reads CASSLGIGSDREETQYF. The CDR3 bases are TGCGCCAGCAGCTTGGGTATCGGTTCTGACAGGGAAGAGACCCAGTACTTC.

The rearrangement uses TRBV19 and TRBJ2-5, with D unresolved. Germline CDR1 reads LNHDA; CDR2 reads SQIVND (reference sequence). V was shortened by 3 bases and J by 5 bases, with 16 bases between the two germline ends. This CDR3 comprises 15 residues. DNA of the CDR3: TGTGCCAGTAGTATCCCGGGTCCCTTAGGGGAGACCCAGTACTTC. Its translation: CASSIPGPLGETQYF.

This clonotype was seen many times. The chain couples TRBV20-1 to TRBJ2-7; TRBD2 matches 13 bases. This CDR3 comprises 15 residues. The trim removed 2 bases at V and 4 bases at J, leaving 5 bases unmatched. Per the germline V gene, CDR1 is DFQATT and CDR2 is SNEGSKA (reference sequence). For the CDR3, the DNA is TGCAGTGCTAGAAGGACTAGCGGGGGATTTTACGAGCAGTACTTC. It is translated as CSARRTSGGFYEQYF.

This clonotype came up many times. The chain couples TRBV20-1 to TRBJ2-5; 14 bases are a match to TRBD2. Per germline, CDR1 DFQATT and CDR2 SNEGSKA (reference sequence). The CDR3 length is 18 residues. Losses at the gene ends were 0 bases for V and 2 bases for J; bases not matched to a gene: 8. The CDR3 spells CSAREGTSGSWRQETQYF. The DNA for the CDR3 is TGCAGTGCTAGAGAAGGGACTAGCGGGAGTTGGCGGCAAGAGACCCAGTACTTC.

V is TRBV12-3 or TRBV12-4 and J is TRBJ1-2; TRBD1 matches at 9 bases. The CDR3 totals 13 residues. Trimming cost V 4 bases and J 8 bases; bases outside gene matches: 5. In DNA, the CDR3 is TGTGCCAGCAGTTCAGGGACAGGGACCGGCTACACCTTC. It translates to CASSSGTGTGYTF.

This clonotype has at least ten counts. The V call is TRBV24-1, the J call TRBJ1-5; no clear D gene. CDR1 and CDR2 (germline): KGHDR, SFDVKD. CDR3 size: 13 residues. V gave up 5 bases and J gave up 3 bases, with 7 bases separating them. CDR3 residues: CATSGSANQPQHF. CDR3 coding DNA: TGTGCCACCAGTGGATCAGCCAATCAGCCCCAGCATTTT.

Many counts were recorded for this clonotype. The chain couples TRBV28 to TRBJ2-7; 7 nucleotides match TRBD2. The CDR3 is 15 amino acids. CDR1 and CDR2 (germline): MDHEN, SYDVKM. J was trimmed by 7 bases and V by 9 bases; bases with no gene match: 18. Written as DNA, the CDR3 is TGTGCCAGTAGCCCGTATGGCATCAGGGAGGGGGAGCAGTACTTC. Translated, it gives CASSPYGIREGEQYF.

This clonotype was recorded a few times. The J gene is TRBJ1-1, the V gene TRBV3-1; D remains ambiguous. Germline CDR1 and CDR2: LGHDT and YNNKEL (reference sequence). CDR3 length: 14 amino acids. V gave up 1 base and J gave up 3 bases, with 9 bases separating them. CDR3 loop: CASSQGSGDTEAFF. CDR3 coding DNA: TGTGCCAGCAGCCAAGGCAGTGGCGACACTGAAGCTTTCTTT.

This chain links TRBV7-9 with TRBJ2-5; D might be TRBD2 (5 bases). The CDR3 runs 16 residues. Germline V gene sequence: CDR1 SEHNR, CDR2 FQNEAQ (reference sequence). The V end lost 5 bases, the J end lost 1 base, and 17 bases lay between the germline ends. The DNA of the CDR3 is TGTGCCAGCAGCCCCACGACTACCGGCCTCCAAGAGACCCAGTACTTC. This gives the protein CASSPTTTGLQETQYF.

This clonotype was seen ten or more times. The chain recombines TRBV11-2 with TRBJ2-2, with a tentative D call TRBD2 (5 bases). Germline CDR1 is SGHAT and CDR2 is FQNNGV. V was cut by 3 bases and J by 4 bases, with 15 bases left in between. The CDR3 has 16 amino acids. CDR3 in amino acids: CASSFRAETPTGELFF. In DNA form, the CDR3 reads TGTGCCAGCAGCTTCAGAGCGGAGACTCCCACCGGGGAGCTGTTTTTT.

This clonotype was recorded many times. The chain's CDR3 is CASSGTSVGETQYF. In DNA, the CDR3 is TGTGCCAGCTCCGGGACCTCGGTTGGGGAGACCCAGTACTTC. The J gene is TRBJ2-5, the V gene TRBV18; the D call may be TRBD1 or TRBD2 (5 bases each). The V end was cut by 6 bases, the J end by 5 bases, with 16 bases between. The CDR3 has 14 residues. CDR1 and CDR2 from the germline V gene are KGHSH and LQKENI.

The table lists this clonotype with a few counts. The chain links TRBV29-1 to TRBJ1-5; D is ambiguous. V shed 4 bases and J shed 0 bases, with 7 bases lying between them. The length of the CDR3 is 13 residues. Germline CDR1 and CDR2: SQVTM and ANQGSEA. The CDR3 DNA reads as TGCAGCGTTGTCCCCGATAGCAATCAGCCCCAGCATTTT. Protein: CSVVPDSNQPQHF.

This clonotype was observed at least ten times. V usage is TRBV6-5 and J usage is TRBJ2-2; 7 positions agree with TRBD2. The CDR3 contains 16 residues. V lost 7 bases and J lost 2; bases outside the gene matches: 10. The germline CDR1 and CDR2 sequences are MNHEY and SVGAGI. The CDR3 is CASMGPSAGNTGELFF. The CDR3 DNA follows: TGTGCCAGCATGGGCCCCTCAGCGGGAAACACCGGGGAGCTGTTTTTT.

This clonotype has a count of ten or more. The CDR3 DNA follows: TGTGCCAGCAGCTGGGAGGTCCCTAACTATGGCTACACCTTC. It codes for CASSWEVPNYGYTF. The chain couples TRBV11-1 to TRBJ1-2; D is unclear. Between the trimmed V and J ends, which lost 4 bases and 0 bases, there was a span of 9 bases. Germline CDR1 and CDR2: SGHAT and FQDESV (reference sequence). The CDR3 consists of 14 residues.

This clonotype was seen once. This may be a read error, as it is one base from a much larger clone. CDR3 residues: CASSIGENIHYF. The CDR3, as DNA: TGTGCCAGCAGCATCGGAGAAAACATTCATTACTTC. This rearrangement joins TRBV12-3 or TRBV12-4 to TRBJ2-4; D gene uncertain. The CDR3 spans 12 residues.

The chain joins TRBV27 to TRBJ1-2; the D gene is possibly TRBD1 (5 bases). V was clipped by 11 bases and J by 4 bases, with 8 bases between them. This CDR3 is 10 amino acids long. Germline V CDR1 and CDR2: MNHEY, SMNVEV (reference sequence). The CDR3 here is CAERGYGYTF. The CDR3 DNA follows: TGTGCCGAAAGGGGCTATGGCTACACCTTC.

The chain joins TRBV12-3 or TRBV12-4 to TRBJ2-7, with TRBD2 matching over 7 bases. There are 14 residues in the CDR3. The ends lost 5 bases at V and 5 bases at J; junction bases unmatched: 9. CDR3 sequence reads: CASSAIGEGHEQYF. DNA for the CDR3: TGTGCCAGCAGTGCAATAGGGGAGGGCCACGAGCAGTACTTC.

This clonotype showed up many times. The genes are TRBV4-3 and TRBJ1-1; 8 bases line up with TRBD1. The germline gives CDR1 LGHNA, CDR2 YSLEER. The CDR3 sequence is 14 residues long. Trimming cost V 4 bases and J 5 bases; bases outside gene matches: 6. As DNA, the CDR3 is TGCGCCAGCAGCCCCCCCGACAGGGGAACTGAAGCTTTCTTT. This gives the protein CASSPPDRGTEAFF.

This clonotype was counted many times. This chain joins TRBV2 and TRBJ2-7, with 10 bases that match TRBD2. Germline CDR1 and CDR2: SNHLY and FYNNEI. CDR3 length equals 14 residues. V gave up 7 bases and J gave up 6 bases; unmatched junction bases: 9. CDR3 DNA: TGTGCCAGCAATTGGGGGGCTAGCGGGGGCGAGCAGTACTTC. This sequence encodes CASNWGASGGEQYF. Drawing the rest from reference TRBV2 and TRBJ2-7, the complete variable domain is EPEVTQTPSHQVTQMGQEVILRCVPISNHLYFYWYRQILGQKVEFLVSFYNNEISEKSEIFDDQFSVERPDGSNFTLKIRSTKLEDSAMYFCASNWGASGGEQYFGPGTRLTVT.

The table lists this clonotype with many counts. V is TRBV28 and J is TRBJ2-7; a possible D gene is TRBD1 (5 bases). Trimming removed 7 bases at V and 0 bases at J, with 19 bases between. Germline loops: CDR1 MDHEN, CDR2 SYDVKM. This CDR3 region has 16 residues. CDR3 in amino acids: CASTGLATEYSYEQYF. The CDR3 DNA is TGTGCCAGCACCGGTTTGGCGACAGAGTACTCCTACGAGCAGTACTTC.

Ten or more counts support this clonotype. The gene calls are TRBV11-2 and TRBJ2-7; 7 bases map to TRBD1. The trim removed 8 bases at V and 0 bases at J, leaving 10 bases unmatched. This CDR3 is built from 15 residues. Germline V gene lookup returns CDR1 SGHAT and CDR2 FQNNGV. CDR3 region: CASVGGYQNSYEQYF. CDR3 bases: TGTGCCAGCGTAGGGGGCTACCAAAACTCCTACGAGCAGTACTTC.